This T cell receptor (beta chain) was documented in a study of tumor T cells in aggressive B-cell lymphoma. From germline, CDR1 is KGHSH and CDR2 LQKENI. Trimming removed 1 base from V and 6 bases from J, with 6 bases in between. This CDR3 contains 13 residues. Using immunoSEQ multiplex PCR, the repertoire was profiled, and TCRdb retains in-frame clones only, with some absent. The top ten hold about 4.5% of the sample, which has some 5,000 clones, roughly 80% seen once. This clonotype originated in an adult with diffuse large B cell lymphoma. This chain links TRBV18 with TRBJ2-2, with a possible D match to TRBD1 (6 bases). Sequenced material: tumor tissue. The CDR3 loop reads CASSPQGAGELFF. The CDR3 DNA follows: TGTGCCAGCTCACCACAGGGGGCCGGGGAGCTGTTTTTT.